The 21 T cell receptor beta chains below were found in one sample sequenced in a study of T-cell memory formation after mild COVID-19. TCRdb recomputed calls from the 5' RACE reads with MiXCR, one row per CDR3 protein. Of 75,000 to 95,000 distinct CDR3 sequences listed, 10% to 15% are singletons. Sequenced: PBMCs or a T cell subset sorted from them (not recorded which). Source of these receptors: an adult woman who had mild COVID-19 (a few samples of this study predate the infection). Cell type and time point are not known.

This clonotype was counted a few times. The rearrangement links TRBV20-1 to TRBJ1-1; D gene ambiguous. CDR3 length equals 12 residues. The V end was cut by 3 bases, the J end by 6 bases, with 11 bases between. In germline, CDR1 is DFQATT, CDR2 SNEGSKA (reference sequence). The CDR3 reads CSASPEGPEAFF. The CDR3, as DNA: TGCAGTGCTAGTCCGGAGGGCCCTGAAGCTTTCTTT.

The chain links TRBV11-3 to TRBJ2-7; 9 bases line up with TRBD2. The V gene end was trimmed by 9 bases and the J gene end by 2 bases; junction bases not matched to a gene: 5. This CDR3 spans 13 amino acids. Germline CDR1 is SGHNT and CDR2 is YENEEA. For the CDR3, the DNA is TGTGCCAGTACGGGACTAGCAGCCTACGAGCAGTACTTC. It codes for CASTGLAAYEQYF.

V gene TRBV20-1 combines with J gene TRBJ1-2; TRBD1 might be the D (5 bases). Trimming removed 5 bases at V and 3 bases at J, with 16 bases between. Germline values: CDR1 DFQATT, CDR2 SNEGSKA (reference sequence). The length of the CDR3 is 14 residues. CDR3 in DNA: TGCAGTGCTCCCCGGGACGGAGGGGACTATGGCTACACCTTC. It specifies CSAPRDGGDYGYTF.

This clonotype was found a few times. V and J are TRBV11-2 and TRBJ2-6; D call uncertain. Germline assignment: CDR1 SGHAT and CDR2 FQNNGV. CDR3 length equals 18 residues. V lost 0 bases and J 0 bases, leaving 12 bases between the germline ends. The CDR3 coding sequence is TGTGCCAGCAGCTTAGATCGAGGCAGAGTCTCTGGGGCCAACGTCCTGACTTTC. Its protein is CASSLDRGRVSGANVLTF. The entire variable domain, with the rest obtained from reference TRBV11-2 and TRBJ2-6, is as follows: EAGVAQSPRYKIIEKRQSVAFWCNPISGHATLYWYQQILGQGPKLLIQFQNNGVVDDSQLPKDRFSAERLKGVDSTLKIQPAKLEDSAVYLCASSLDRGRVSGANVLTFGAGSRLTVL.

The V call is TRBV6-5, the J call TRBJ1-4; TRBD1 matches 9 bases. After removal of 0 bases from V and 8 bases from J, the junction contained 4 bases not matched to a gene. CDR3 size: 15 residues. Germline V gene sequence: CDR1 MNHEY, CDR2 SVGAGI. In DNA, the CDR3 is TGTGCCAGCAGTTACTCGGGACAGGGTGGCGAAAAACTGTTTTTT. The encoded protein is CASSYSGQGGEKLFF.

V is TRBV6-2 or TRBV6-3 and J is TRBJ1-2; 7 nucleotides agree with TRBD1. V dropped 4 bases and J dropped 4; count of bases not matched to a gene: 6. The CDR3 consists of 14 residues. Germline CDR1 reads MNHEY; CDR2 reads SVGEGT. The CDR3 DNA is TGTGCCAGCAGTTCCCCGGGACAGTTCTATGGCTACACCTTC. Translated: CASSSPGQFYGYTF.

The chain has TRBV4-1 and TRBJ1-4, with D possibly being TRBD1 (6 bases). The V and J ends lost 4 bases and 3 bases respectively, with 9 bases between them. Germline V gives CDR1 MGHRA, CDR2 YSYEKL. This CDR3 is 14 amino acids long. This CDR3 is CASSPGAANEKLFF. Written as DNA, the CDR3 is TGCGCCAGCAGCCCAGGGGCCGCTAATGAAAAACTGTTTTTT.

This chain links TRBV11-2 with TRBJ2-3; TRBD2 might be the D (5 bases). The CDR3 runs 12 residues. The germline CDR1 and CDR2 sequences are SGHAT and FQNNGV. Trimming pared 4 bases from V and 5 bases from J, leaving 7 bases between. The CDR3, as DNA: TGTGCCAGCAGCTACGCGGGAGATACGCAGTATTTT. The encoded protein is CASSYAGDTQYF.

This clonotype was seen more than once but under ten times. The chain is built from TRBV25-1 and TRBJ2-7; D might be TRBD2 (6 bases). Germline-derived CDR1 and CDR2 are MGHDK and SYGVNS. Trimming stripped 4 bases from V and 3 bases from J, with 16 bases between. This CDR3 region has 15 residues. In DNA form, the CDR3 reads TGTGCCAGCAGTGGGCCTACGAGGCGGGGCTACGAGCAGTACTTC. Translated: CASSGPTRRGYEQYF.

The chain uses TRBV7-9 and TRBJ1-4; D gene uncertain. In germline, CDR1 is SEHNR, CDR2 FQNEAQ (reference sequence). The CDR3 consists of 13 residues. V lost 4 bases and J 5 bases, leaving 8 bases between the germline ends. The CDR3 loop is CASSSDPNEKLFF. Written as DNA, the CDR3 is TGTGCCAGCAGCTCGGACCCGAATGAAAAACTGTTTTTT.

In its sample, this clonotype was seen many times. The chain combines TRBV7-9 with TRBJ2-5; 8 bases are a match to TRBD1. This CDR3 region has 13 residues. Trimming removed 4 bases from V and 5 bases from J; junction bases left unmatched: 3. Germline V gene sequence: CDR1 SEHNR, CDR2 FQNEAQ (reference sequence). DNA of the CDR3: TGTGCCAGCAGCTCGGCAGGGGGCGAGACCCAGTACTTC. Amino acid sequence: CASSSAGGETQYF.

The chain has TRBV19 and TRBJ2-7, with TRBD2 identical over 10 bases. Germline lookup yields CDR1 LNHDA and CDR2 SQIVND (reference sequence). V was clipped by 11 bases and J by 3 bases; unmatched bases: 10. The length of the CDR3 is 14 residues. This CDR3 reads CAGKRGGKNYEQYF. DNA for the CDR3: TGTGCCGGGAAGCGGGGGGGAAAGAACTACGAGCAGTACTTC.

J is TRBJ1-4 and V is TRBV7-2; D is ambiguous. The V and J ends lost 4 bases and 8 bases respectively, with 26 bases between them. Germline values: CDR1 SGHTA, CDR2 FQGNSA. The CDR3 is made up of 18 amino acids. The CDR3 bases are TGTGCCAGCAGCTCCCGCGGGCCAGATGGAATCCAAAGGGAAAAACTGTTTTTT. Translation gives CASSSRGPDGIQREKLFF. The full variable domain, completed using reference TRBV7-2 and TRBJ1-4, is GAGVSQSPSNKVTEKGKDVELRCDPISGHTALYWYRQSLGQGLEFLIYFQGNSAPDKSGLPSDRFSAERTGGSVSTLTIQRTQQEDSAVYLCASSSRGPDGIQREKLFFGSGTQLSVL.

The genes are TRBV27 and TRBJ2-7, with D possibly called TRBD1 or TRBD2 (6 bases each). Between the trimmed V and J ends, which lost 10 bases and 2 bases, there was a span of 24 bases. Germline CDR1 reads MNHEY; CDR2 reads SMNVEV (reference sequence). CDR3 length equals 16 residues. Here the CDR3 DNA reads TGTGCCACCGCGTCCGGCTGGGGGGACACCACCTACGAGCAGTACTTC. This gives the protein CATASGWGDTTYEQYF.

The chain recombines TRBV7-8 with TRBJ1-4; TRBD1 aligns across 10 bases. This CDR3 is 17 amino acids long. The germline V gene encodes CDR1 SGHVS and CDR2 FQNEAQ. The V gene end was trimmed by 5 bases and the J gene end by 6 bases; junction bases not matched to a gene: 12. The CDR3 DNA is TGTGCCAGCAGCCAGCTTACTCCGGGACAGGGGCATGAAAAACTGTTTTTT. It yields the protein CASSQLTPGQGHEKLFF.

This clonotype was seen at least ten times. The chain links TRBV6-5 to TRBJ2-3, with D perhaps matching TRBD2 (5 bases). The germline CDR1 and CDR2 sequences are MNHEY and SVGAGI. The CDR3 contains 12 residues. With 8 bases removed from V and 6 bases from J, the gap between germline ends came to 12 bases. Written as DNA, the CDR3 is TGTGCCAGCCGGGGTACGTCGGATACGCAGTATTTT. Protein sequence: CASRGTSDTQYF.

This clonotype was counted only a few times. The chain recombines TRBV7-9 with TRBJ1-1; 8 nucleotides match TRBD1. CDR1 SEHNR and CDR2 FQNEAQ come from the germline V gene (reference sequence). The CDR3 length is 13 residues. Unmatched junction bases numbered 7, after V lost 5 bases and J lost 8 bases. The CDR3 DNA follows: TGTGCCAGCAGCCCCCCGGACAGGGACGAAGCTTTCTTT. Translating it yields CASSPPDRDEAFF.

The V gene is TRBV6-5, the J gene TRBJ2-5, with 7 bases that match TRBD2. This CDR3 region has 15 residues. V shed 1 base, J shed 5 bases, and the junction held 7 bases outside the gene matches. In germline, CDR1 is MNHEY, CDR2 SVGAGI. The CDR3 spells CASSYFAGVEETQYF. The DNA of the CDR3 is TGTGCCAGCAGTTACTTTGCGGGAGTAGAGGAGACCCAGTACTTC.

This clonotype has a handful of counts. The chain joins TRBV4-3 to TRBJ2-1, with D tentatively TRBD2 (5 bases). The CDR3 covers 17 residues. V dropped 5 bases and J dropped 0 bases, with 17 bases sitting between them. CDR1 is LGHNA, CDR2 YSLEER, per germline. In DNA form, the CDR3 reads TGCGCCAGCAGCTACCTAGGCCCAGACTACTCCTACAATGAGCAGTTCTTC. Translation gives CASSYLGPDYSYNEQFF.

This clonotype was found a few times. V usage is TRBV15 and J usage is TRBJ2-5; D gene unclear. Germline values: CDR1 LNHNV, CDR2 YYDKDF (reference sequence). This CDR3 region has 12 residues. V was trimmed by 2 bases and J by 4 bases, leaving 5 bases between them. CDR3 DNA: TGTGCCACCAGCAGAACCCTAGAGACCCAGTACTTC. Its protein is CATSRTLETQYF.

The rearrangement uses TRBV7-6 and TRBJ1-1; no definite D call. This CDR3 has 15 amino acids. CDR1 and CDR2 (germline): SGHVS, FNYEAQ. With 1 base removed from V and 4 bases from J, the gap between germline ends came to 13 bases. DNA of the CDR3: TGTGCCAGCAGCTTAGGGGTCCTAGAGTTCACTGAAGCTTTCTTT. Protein sequence: CASSLGVLEFTEAFF.